These 14 T cell receptor beta chains came from one sample sequenced in a study of blood T cell repertoires in COVID-19. TCRdb's copy holds only in-frame clones and misses some; the assay was immunoSEQ multiplex PCR. The sample includes around 200,000 clones, roughly 88% of them seen just once. What was sequenced was peripheral blood. These receptors all come from an elderly woman with acute or convalescent COVID-19.

The CDR3 protein is CASSLDLANTGELFF. CDR3 nucleotide sequence: TGTGCCAGCAGCTTAGACCTTGCGAACACCGGGGAGCTGTTTTTT. The chain is built from TRBV11-2 and TRBJ2-2, with unresolved D. The CDR3 extends over 15 amino acids. CDR1 and CDR2 from the germline V gene are SGHAT and FQNNGV. V was clipped by 0 bases and J by 0 bases, with 5 bases between them.

The chain combines TRBV11-2 with TRBJ2-7; tentatively, D is TRBD2 (5 bases). V dropped 1 base and J dropped 0 bases, with 16 bases sitting between them. The germline V gene encodes CDR1 SGHAT and CDR2 FQNNGV. The CDR3 runs 17 residues. The CDR3 region has the DNA TGTGCCAGCAGCTTAGGAAGCGGAAGAATAAGCTCCTACGAGCAGTACTTC. It is translated as CASSLGSGRISSYEQYF. Variable domain in full (rest from reference TRBV11-2 and TRBJ2-7): EAGVAQSPRYKIIEKRQSVAFWCNPISGHATLYWYQQILGQGPKLLIQFQNNGVVDDSQLPKDRFSAERLKGVDSTLKIQPAKLEDSAVYLCASSLGSGRISSYEQYFGPGTRLTVT.

The table lists this clone with a few counts. The rearrangement uses TRBV5-1 and TRBJ1-1; 7 positions match TRBD1. Losses at the gene ends were 2 bases for V and 2 bases for J; bases not matched to a gene: 12. The CDR3 loop spans 17 amino acids. From germline, CDR1 is SGHRS and CDR2 YFSETQ. The CDR3 bases are TGCGCCAGCAGCTTCACCCGACAGGGTAGGTTTAACACTGAAGCTTTCTTT. Its translation: CASSFTRQGRFNTEAFF.

CDR3 amino acids: CATSRTGTGRETQYF. The CDR3 DNA is TGTGCCACCAGCAGAACCGGGACAGGCCGAGAGACCCAGTACTTC. The chain uses TRBV15 and TRBJ2-5; 8 bases match TRBD1. J gave up 4 bases and V 2 bases, and 6 bases lay outside the gene matches. Germline V gives CDR1 LNHNV, CDR2 YYDKDF (reference sequence). This CDR3 spans 15 amino acids.

The CDR3 nucleotides are TGTGCCAGCAGCTTAGGATTTGGGGGGAGCCGCTTGTCGAACACTGAAGCTTTCTTT. Translating it yields CASSLGFGGSRLSNTEAFF. The chain links TRBV7-9 to TRBJ1-1, with D maybe TRBD1 (5 bases). The CDR3 is made up of 19 amino acids. V was pared by 1 base and J by 1 base, with 22 bases between. CDR1 and CDR2 from the germline V gene are SEHNR and FQNEAQ (reference sequence).

V is TRBV9 and J is TRBJ2-3; 9 positions agree with TRBD2. This CDR3 contains 15 residues. In germline, CDR1 is SGDLS, CDR2 YYNGEE. With 2 bases clipped from V and 4 bases from J, the junction kept 5 bases outside the gene matches. The CDR3 DNA sequence: TGTGCCAGCAGCGTCGGTAGCGGGAGTGCAGATACGCAGTATTTT. Translating it yields CASSVGSGSADTQYF.

This chain uses TRBV19 with TRBJ2-2; TRBD2 matches at 10 bases. Looked up from germline, CDR1 is LNHDA and CDR2 is SQIVND (reference sequence). Trimming cost V 7 bases and J 1 base; bases outside gene matches: 6. The CDR3 runs to 16 residues. Written as DNA, the CDR3 is TGTGCCAGTAAGGGGCTAGCGGGAGAGAACACCGGGGAGCTGTTTTTT. Translation gives CASKGLAGENTGELFF.

Comments on this clone: Different DNA sequences within this sample yield the same CDR3. The chain has TRBV14 and TRBJ1-2; D is ambiguous. The CDR3 extends over 14 amino acids. The V end lost 0 bases, the J end lost 2 bases, and 7 bases lay between the germline ends. Germline CDR1 is SGHDN and CDR2 is FVKESK. CDR3 in amino acids: CASSQDPGNYGYTF. Written as DNA, the CDR3 is TGTGCCAGCAGCCAAGATCCGGGGAACTATGGCTACACCTTC.

The chain combines TRBV2 with TRBJ2-7; 9 bases line up with TRBD1. CDR1 and CDR2 (germline): SNHLY, FYNNEI. The CDR3 covers 15 residues. J lost 3 bases, V lost 1 base, and 4 bases had no gene match. The CDR3 region has the DNA TGTGCCAGCAGTGAAGAAGGGACAGGGTACTACGAGCAGTACTTC. Residues: CASSEEGTGYYEQYF.

The chain carries TRBV3-1 (or the pseudogene TRBV3-2) and TRBJ1-2; TRBD1 is a possible D gene (5 bases). This CDR3 is 16 amino acids long. Deletions cut 1 base from V and 6 bases from J, with 18 bases between. The germline gives CDR1 LGHDT, CDR2 YNNKEL (reference sequence). CDR3 nucleotide sequence: TGTGCCAGCAGCCAAGGGGGGACTTCGAGCCATCATGGCTACACCTTC. Its translation is CASSQGGTSSHHGYTF.

The CDR3 protein is CSVRSGRGTEQFF. CDR3 in DNA: TGCAGCGTCCGAAGTGGCAGGGGGACTGAGCAGTTCTTC. The J gene is TRBJ2-1, the V gene TRBV29-1, with 7 bases lining up with TRBD1. V lost 6 bases to trimming and J lost 9 bases; unmatched junction nucleotides: 11. CDR3 size: 13 residues. CDR1 and CDR2 (germline): SQVTM, ANQGSEA.

The CDR3 DNA is TGTGCCAGCAGTGAGCCGGAGGGTACAGGACAAGCTTTCTTT. This codes for CASSEPEGTGQAFF. This rearrangement joins TRBV2 to TRBJ1-1, with D possibly TRBD1 on 5 matching bases. This CDR3 spans 14 amino acids. Germline lookup yields CDR1 SNHLY and CDR2 FYNNEI. The V and J ends lost 3 bases and 9 bases respectively, with 17 bases between them.

V usage is TRBV6-5 and J usage is TRBJ2-5, with D tentatively TRBD2 (5 bases). Looked up from germline, CDR1 is MNHEY and CDR2 is SVGAGI. V was cut by 6 bases and J by 7 bases, with 21 bases left in between. The length of the CDR3 is 15 residues. The CDR3 nucleotides are TGTGCCAGCAGCCTTGGACTGATTCAAGATGGGACCCAGTACTTC. This translates into CASSLGLIQDGTQYF.

The chain links TRBV25-1 to TRBJ2-2; D perhaps matches TRBD2 (5 bases). This CDR3 comprises 15 residues. V lost 4 bases to trimming and J lost 6 bases, with 15 bases between them. The germline V gene encodes CDR1 MGHDK and CDR2 SYGVNS. CDR3 sequence (DNA): TGTGCCAGCAGTGTGGCGGGTGTGGGGTCCGGGGAGCTGTTTTTT. It specifies CASSVAGVGSGELFF.